Below, one TCR beta chain is given with its context. This sample stems from a study of blood T cell repertoires in COVID-19. Study summary: Samples taken during acute and convalescent COVID-19 were collected in the United States, Italy and Spain.

Some clones are missing from TCRdb's copy, which holds only in-frame ones; the method was immunoSEQ multiplex PCR. The sample holds some 42,000 clones, roughly three quarters seen once. CDR1 and CDR2 (germline): SGHTA, FQGTGA. With 0 bases removed from V and 7 bases from J, the gap between germline ends came to 16 bases. This CDR3 region has 16 residues. Sample: peripheral blood. The chain joins TRBV7-3 to TRBJ2-1; D may be TRBD1 (6 bases). The receptor was derived from an elderly man with acute or convalescent COVID-19. DNA of the CDR3: TGTGCCAGCAGCTTAACGGGTGGGGGCGTAAGGAATGAGCAGTTCTTC. The encoded protein is CASSLTGGGVRNEQFF.